Sequencing of this T cell receptor (beta chain) was carried out in a study of blood T cell repertoires in COVID-19. V was shortened by 8 bases and J by 1 base, with 17 bases between the two germline ends. The CDR3 has 15 amino acids. CDR1 is MNHNY and CDR2 is SVGAGI in the germline V gene (reference sequence). Clones were read by immunoSEQ multiplex PCR, and TCRdb kept only the in-frame ones, dropping some. The repertoire holds a few hundred thousand clones, with roughly 87% as singletons. The sample consisted of PBMCs or T cells enriched from blood (not recorded which). The J gene is TRBJ2-5, the V gene TRBV6-6; a possible D gene is TRBD2 (5 bases). This clonotype was sampled from a young woman who had recovered from COVID-19. The DNA for the CDR3 is TGTGCCAGCTCTCTTGCGGGCGGATTCCAAGAGACCCAGTACTTC. Its protein is CASSLAGGFQETQYF.